These T cell receptor beta chains were read from a single sample in a study of T cell responses to AZD1222 COVID-19 vaccine. Only in-frame clones appear in the TCRdb table, and some are missing; sequencing was by immunoSEQ multiplex PCR. Altogether 140,000 or so clones are present, about 91% being singletons, with the ten largest covering 1.5% to 2%. This specimen was peripheral blood, taken on day 0 of AZD1222 vaccination. These receptors all come from an adult in good health. The CDR3 runs from the conserved cysteine through the conserved F or W. Fields, in order: J gene, D gene, V gene, clone size, CDR3 DNA, CDR3 protein. A D gene is named only where the DNA matches it firmly. Rows may omit the clone size; those that give it use once, few, many or a size class.

>TRBJ2-3|TRBD2|TRBV9|.
TGTGCCAGCAGTGGGGTAGCGGGGGGCCACACAGATACGCAGTATTTT
CASSGVAGGHTDTQYF
>TRBJ2-5|TRBD2|TRBV29-1|.
TGCAGCGTGCAAGCGGGGGGAGGGGAGACCCAGTACTTC
CSVQAGGGETQYF
>TRBJ2-3|TRBD1|TRBV7-8|.
TGTGCCAGCAGCCTACCCGGGACAGGGGGAACAGATACGCAGTATTTT
CASSLPGTGGTDTQYF
>TRBJ2-1|TRBD1|TRBV11-2|.
TGTGCCAGCAGGGACGACAGGGCGAGCTCCTACAATGAGCAGTTCTTC
CASRDDRASSYNEQFF
>TRBJ1-5|.|TRBV6-5|.
TGTGCCAGCAGTTACAAGACAGCAGGGAATCAGCCCCAGCATTTT
CASSYKTAGNQPQHF
>TRBJ1-5|.|TRBV10-3|.
TGTGCCATCAGTGAGTTAGTGGGGAATCAGCCCCAGCATTTT
CAISELVGNQPQHF
>TRBJ1-1|.|TRBV9|.
TGTGCCAGCAGCGCAACAGGGAACACTGAAGCTTTCTTT
CASSATGNTEAFF
>TRBJ1-4|.|TRBV23-1|.
TGCGCCACCTTAACCGGAGGGACCTCAACTAATGAAAAACTGTTTTTT
CATLTGGTSTNEKLFF
>TRBJ2-3|.|TRBV28|.
TGTGCCAGCAGTCCCGGGACTTCTTCCACAGATACGCAGTATTTT
CASSPGTSSTDTQYF
>TRBJ1-6|.|TRBV2|.
TGTGCCAGCAGCCCTCGCCAGGATTCACCCCTCCACTTT
CASSPRQDSPLHF
>TRBJ2-3|.|TRBV12-3/TRBV12-4|.
TGTGCCAGCAGTTTAGGGGGGAGAGATACGCAGTATTTT
CASSLGGRDTQYF
>TRBJ2-5|.|TRBV5-1|.
TGCGCCAGCAGCTTAACGGGCGCCCAAGAGACCCAGTACTTC
CASSLTGAQETQYF
>TRBJ1-1|.|TRBV6-2/TRBV6-3|.
TGTGCCAGCAGTTACTCCTGGGGGGGGTGGACTGAAGCTTTCTTT
CASSYSWGGWTEAFF
>TRBJ2-5|TRBD1|TRBV3-1/TRBV3-2|.
TGTGCCAGCAGCCCTACACCAAAATGGACAGGGCAAGAGACCCAGTACTTC
CASSPTPKWTGQETQYF
>TRBJ1-2|.|TRBV27|.
TGTGCCAGCAGCAACGGAGGTGGCTATGGCTACACCTTC
CASSNGGGYGYTF
>TRBJ2-7|TRBD1|TRBV23-1|.
TGCGCCAGCGGATCGATGGGACAGGGGGCCTACGAGCAGTACTTC
CASGSMGQGAYEQYF
>TRBJ2-3|.|TRBV6-6|.
TGTGCCAGCAGTTACTCTATGGGGGATACGCAGTATTTT
CASSYSMGDTQYF
>TRBJ1-5|.|TRBV5-8|.
TGTGCCAGCAGCTTGTTCAATCAGCCCCAGCATTTT
CASSLFNQPQHF
>TRBJ1-4|.|TRBV6-5|.
TGTGCCAGCAGTTCGATGGGGCCGGAAAAACTGTTTTTT
CASSSMGPEKLFF
>TRBJ2-7|.|TRBV2|.
TGTGCCAGCAGTGGGGACGCAGGAGAGCAGTACTTC
CASSGDAGEQYF
>TRBJ2-5|TRBD1|TRBV5-4|.
TGTGCCAGCAGCTTGGCCCTGGGACAGGGGCGGGGAGAGACCCAGTACTTC
CASSLALGQGRGETQYF
>TRBJ2-7|.|TRBV3-1/TRBV3-2|.
TGTGCCAGCAGCCAAGTTCTGGGACCCTACGAGCAGTACTTC
CASSQVLGPYEQYF
>TRBJ1-4|.|TRBV5-4|.
TGTGCCAGCAGCTTGGGGGGGGCGAGGGAAAAACTGTTTTTT
CASSLGGAREKLFF
>TRBJ2-5|TRBD1|TRBV10-3|.
TGTGCCATCAGTGTGCTACCGGGACAGGAGGCGACCCAGTACTTC
CAISVLPGQEATQYF
>TRBJ2-7|TRBD2|TRBV7-2|.
TGTGCCAGCAGCTTTAGGACGGGGGGTGTCGAGCAGTACTTC
CASSFRTGGVEQYF
>TRBJ2-3|.|TRBV2|.
TGTGCCAGCGTGAGGGACTCTAGCACAGATACGCAGTATTTT
CASVRDSSTDTQYF
>TRBJ2-3|.|TRBV4-3|once
TGCGCCAGCAGCCAAGATAGGACAGATACGCAGTATTTT
CASSQDRTDTQYF
>TRBJ1-6|.|TRBV5-1|.
TGCGCCAGCAGCTTGGATAGGACAGTCAGTTCACCCCTCCACTTT
CASSLDRTVSSPLHF
>TRBJ1-1|.|TRBV19|.
TGTGCCGTTGGGGCCACTGAAGCTTTCTTT
CAVGATEAFF
>TRBJ2-7|.|TRBV19|.
TGTGCCAGTAGTATAGGGCAGGGGATCTACGAGCAGTACTTC
CASSIGQGIYEQYF
>TRBJ1-5|.|TRBV10-3|.
TGTGCCACGTCGGGGCCAAACAGCAATCAGCCCCAGCATTTT
CATSGPNSNQPQHF
>TRBJ2-7|.|TRBV29-1|.
TGCAGCGTTGAGGCATCCTACGAGCAGTACTTC
CSVEASYEQYF
>TRBJ2-7|.|TRBV27|.
TGTGCCAGCAGCCCTAGAGGGTCCTACGAGCAGTACTTC
CASSPRGSYEQYF
>TRBJ1-1|.|TRBV7-2|.
TGTGCCAGCAGCTTAGCGTACGCCTCGTTAGAAGCTTTCTTT
CASSLAYASLEAFF
>TRBJ2-2|.|TRBV2|.
TGTGCCAGCAGTTTTTTCCGGCAGGGCGACGGGGAGCTGTTTTTT
CASSFFRQGDGELFF
>TRBJ2-3|TRBD2|TRBV6-2/TRBV6-3|.
TGTGCCAGCAGTGTAGACAGGGGACTAGCGGTTTCAGATACGCAGTATTTT
CASSVDRGLAVSDTQYF
>TRBJ2-7|.|TRBV5-4|.
TGTGCCAGCAGCTGGAGAGCCGGGTACGAGCAGTACTTC
CASSWRAGYEQYF
>TRBJ1-4|.|TRBV7-2|.
TGTGCCAGCAGCGACCGCGGGACGGGGAATGCAAAACTGTTTTTT
CASSDRGTGNAKLFF
>TRBJ1-1|TRBD1|TRBV7-8|once
TGTGCCAGCAGCTTAGAAAGTCTCTCCCTGGGACAGGGGGCGTCGGCTGAAGCTTTCTTT
CASSLESLSLGQGASAEAFF
>TRBJ2-5|TRBD2|TRBV13|.
TGTGCCAGCAGCTTAGGCGGACTAGCGTTTCAAGAGACCCAGTACTTC
CASSLGGLAFQETQYF
>TRBJ2-2|.|TRBV18|.
TGTGCCAGCTCACCGGACGGAGCCGGGGAGCTGTTTTTT
CASSPDGAGELFF
>TRBJ1-6|.|TRBV16|few
TGTGCCAGCAGCCAATCCCCGGGCAGCTCCTATAATTCACCCCTCCACTTT
CASSQSPGSSYNSPLHF
>TRBJ2-3|TRBD2|TRBV6-5|.
TGTGCCAGCAGTTCCACTAGCGGGGGGGTCCAGTATTTT
CASSSTSGGVQYF
>TRBJ2-7|.|TRBV11-3|.
TGTGCCAGCAGCTCCACTTCGAGGGGGAAGCAGTACTTC
CASSSTSRGKQYF
>TRBJ2-1|.|TRBV10-3|.
TGTGCCATCAGAGAGGACAGCTCCTACAATGAGCAGTTCTTC
CAIREDSSYNEQFF
>TRBJ1-4|.|TRBV6-5|.
TGTGCCAGCAGTTACCTCCAAGGAGATAGGGGTGAAAAACTGTTTTTT
CASSYLQGDRGEKLFF
>TRBJ2-6|.|TRBV7-2|.
TGTGCCAGCATCCACGACAGCTATCTCTCTGGGGCCAACGTCCTGACTTTC
CASIHDSYLSGANVLTF
>TRBJ1-6|.|TRBV4-1|.
TGCGCCAGCAGCCATGAGAGCTCCTATAATTCACCCCTCCACTTT
CASSHESSYNSPLHF